The clone carrying this T cell receptor beta chain was counted at least ten times. Other DNA sequences in this specimen translate into the identical CDR3. For unsorted PBMC, 300 ng DNA per replicate equaled some 32,000 T cell genomes. TCRdb's copy holds only in-frame clones and misses some; the assay was immunoSEQ multiplex PCR. The sample records about 490,000 clones, about 82% being singletons. With 2 bases removed from V and 2 bases from J, the gap between germline ends came to 7 bases. The CDR3 is 13 amino acids. CDR1 is LNHDA and CDR2 is SQIVND in the germline V gene (reference sequence). This sample is part of a study of shared clonotypes between healthy human individuals. Study summary: A couple of female and a few male donors aged 18 to 49 were enrolled.

The donor cohort consisted entirely of Caucasian adults residing in Nashville, Tennessee. This clonotype was obtained from a woman in her forties in good health. Some clones in this sample may be carry-over from other donors' samples. The V call is TRBV19, the J call TRBJ2-7; D might be TRBD1 (6 bases). The sequenced material came from PBMCs. DNA for the CDR3: TGTGCCAGTAGTATAACAGGGACCTACGAGCAGTACTTC. Encoded protein: CASSITGTYEQYF.